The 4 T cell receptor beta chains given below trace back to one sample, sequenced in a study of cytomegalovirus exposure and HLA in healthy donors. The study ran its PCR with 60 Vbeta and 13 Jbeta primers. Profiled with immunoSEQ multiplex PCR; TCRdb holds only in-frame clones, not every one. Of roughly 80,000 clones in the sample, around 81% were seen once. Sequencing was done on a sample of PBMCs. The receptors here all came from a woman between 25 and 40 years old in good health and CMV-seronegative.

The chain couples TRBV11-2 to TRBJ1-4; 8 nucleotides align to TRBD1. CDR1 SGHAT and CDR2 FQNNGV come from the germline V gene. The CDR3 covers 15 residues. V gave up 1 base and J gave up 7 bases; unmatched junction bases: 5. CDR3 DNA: TGTGCCAGCAGCTTAGGGAGACAGGGGTCTGAAAAACTGTTTTTT. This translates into CASSLGRQGSEKLFF.

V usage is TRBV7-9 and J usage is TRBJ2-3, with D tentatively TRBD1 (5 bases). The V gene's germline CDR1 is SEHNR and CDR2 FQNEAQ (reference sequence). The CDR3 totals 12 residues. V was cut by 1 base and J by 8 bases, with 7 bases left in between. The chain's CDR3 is CASSLEQATQYF. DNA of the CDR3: TGTGCCAGCAGCTTAGAACAGGCTACGCAGTATTTT. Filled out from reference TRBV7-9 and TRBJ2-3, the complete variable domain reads DTGVSQNPRHKITKRGQNVTFRCDPISEHNRLYWYRQTLGQGPEFLTYFQNEAQLEKSRLLSDRFSAERPKGSFSTLEIQRTEQGDSAMYLCASSLEQATQYFGPGTRLTVL.

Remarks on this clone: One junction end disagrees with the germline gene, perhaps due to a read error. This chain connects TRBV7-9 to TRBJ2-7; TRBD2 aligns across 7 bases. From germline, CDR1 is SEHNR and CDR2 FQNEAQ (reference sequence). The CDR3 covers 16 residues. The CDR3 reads CSSSLVRAGVDYEQYF. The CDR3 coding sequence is TGTTCCAGCAGCTTAGTGCGGGCGGGAGTGGACTACGAGCAGTACTTC.

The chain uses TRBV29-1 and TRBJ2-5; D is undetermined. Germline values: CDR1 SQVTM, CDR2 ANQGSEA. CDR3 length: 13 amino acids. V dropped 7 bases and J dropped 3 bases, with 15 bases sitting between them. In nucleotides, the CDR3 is TGCAGCGCTCAGGTACAGATTAAAGAGACCCAGTACTTC. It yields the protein CSAQVQIKETQYF. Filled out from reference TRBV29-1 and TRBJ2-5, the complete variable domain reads SAVISQKPSRDICQRGTSLTIQCQVDSQVTMMFWYRQQPGQSLTLIATANQGSEATYESGFVIDKFPISRPNLTFSTLTVSNMSPEDSSIYLCSAQVQIKETQYFGPGTRLLVL.